This T cell receptor (beta chain) was profiled in a study of blood T cell repertoires in COVID-19. About the study: PBMCs, B-cell-depleted T cells, or T cells were the source of the cDNA or gDNA that made up the material.

CDR1 and CDR2 from the germline V gene are SNHLY and FYNNEI. V was cut by 3 bases and J by 0 bases, with 5 bases left in between. The CDR3 covers 13 residues. Per the study methods: Estimates of nucleated cell counts were drawn from the amplification of reference gene primers. Libraries were prepared by immunoSEQ multiplex PCR; TCRdb keeps only in-frame clonotypes and omits some of them. Clonal size and the V and J genes are those of that table, whereas D and trimming came from the DNA. The data show tens of thousands of clones, 65% to 90% seen once. This rearrangement joins TRBV2 to TRBJ1-2; D unresolved. The sequence came from a man aged 25-45 years with COVID-19, enrolled during active disease. The sequencing sample was made of peripheral blood. As DNA, the CDR3 is TGTGCCAGCAGTGACGGTCCTAACTATGGCTACACCTTC. Amino acid sequence: CASSDGPNYGYTF.